This T cell receptor (beta chain) was sequenced for a study of technical replicates of blood from several donors (dated by TCRdb to the late 2010s). The CDR3 sequence holds 14 residues, the cysteine and phenylalanine included. Kept here is only the CDR3 DNA, which spans 42 bases and is read in frame from base 1. V has 5 bases trimmed and J has 3 bases trimmed; junction bases matching no gene number 4. From a lookup of the germline V gene (reference sequence), CDR1 and CDR2 are LNHDA and SQIVND. Library prep was done by the immunoSEQ multiplex PCR assay. TCRdb provides this immuneACCESS table in a form limited to in-frame rearrangements. Some clones are lacking; in checked studies, under half of them reflect an unresolved V gene, and why the rest are absent is not known. A total of around 61,000 clones appear in this sample, 75% to 90% of them only once. The ten largest clones represent around 5.1% of the sample.

Concerning this clone: Its antigen remains unidentified. It has no much larger one-base neighbor in the sample; base qualities were not kept.

Sequencing was done on a sample of PBMCs. Rearrangement joined TRBV19 to TRBJ2-3; TRBD1 agrees with 8 junctional bases. The receptor's source is a human donor in good health. Some clones in this sample may be carry-over from other donors' samples. In nucleotide form, the sequence is TGTGCCAGTAGTGGACAGGGCTTGACAGATACGCAGTATTTT. It is translated as CASSGQGLTDTQYF.